This is a list of T cell receptor beta chains from one sample in a study of blood T cell repertoires in COVID-19. Sequenced by immunoSEQ multiplex PCR; TCRdb stores in-frame clones only, minus some. The profile shows 250,000 to 300,000 clones, about nine tenths of them singletons. Sequences were obtained from peripheral blood. The receptors originated from a woman in her twenties or thirties who had recovered from COVID-19. The CDR3 runs from the conserved cysteine through the conserved F or W. The D gene is left open where the match is weak. Rows give clone size only sometimes, using once, few, many, or a class for an expanded clone.

j_call d_call clone_size v_call cdr3_aa
TRBJ1-1 TRBD1 . TRBV2 CASSGDRGHTEAFF
TRBJ2-7 . . TRBV29-1 CSVVGGYEQYF
TRBJ2-3 TRBD2 . TRBV4-1 CASSQEVSSGRDTQYF
TRBJ2-5 . . TRBV28 CASSPPQGPETQYF
TRBJ1-1 . . TRBV20-1 CSASGETGLNAEAFF
TRBJ2-5 . . TRBV18 CASSPPGDQETQYF
TRBJ1-2 . . TRBV5-6 CASSLANREGGYTF
TRBJ1-2 . . TRBV4-1 CASSQGAGALNYGYTF
TRBJ1-1 . few TRBV4-1 CASSQGSDRFNTEAFF
TRBJ2-1 . . TRBV7-2 CASSTAVPSYNEQFF